These 18 T cell receptor beta chains share one sample of origin, sequenced in a study of blood T cell repertoires in COVID-19. Libraries were prepared by immunoSEQ multiplex PCR; TCRdb keeps only in-frame clonotypes and omits some of them. The sample has around 500,000 clones; around 85% are singletons. The sequenced sample consisted of PBMCs or T cells enriched from blood (not recorded which). The source of these receptors is a woman aged 55-75 years who had recovered from COVID-19.

The chain links TRBV13 to TRBJ1-2; D is perhaps TRBD1 (5 bases). This CDR3 is 14 amino acids long. Looked up from germline, CDR1 is PRHDT and CDR2 is FYEKMQ (reference sequence). V lost 5 bases and J 0 bases, leaving 10 bases between the germline ends. Here the CDR3 DNA reads TGTGCCAGCAGCGTCGACAGCTCTAACTATGGCTACACCTTC. Protein product: CASSVDSSNYGYTF.

This chain joins TRBV4-1 and TRBJ1-2; 7 nucleotides align to TRBD1. Germline V gene lookup returns CDR1 MGHRA and CDR2 YSYEKL. The V segment lost 0 bases and the J segment 8 bases; nucleotides outside the gene matches: 9. The length of the CDR3 is 15 residues. The CDR3: CASSQDRDSRVGYTF. The CDR3 DNA sequence: TGCGCCAGCAGCCAAGACCGGGACAGTCGTGTAGGCTACACCTTC.

The CDR3 loop reads CASRPPGQGTNYGYTF. The CDR3 nucleotides read TGCGCCAGCAGACCACCGGGACAGGGGACGAACTATGGCTACACCTTC. V gene TRBV5-1 combines with J gene TRBJ1-2; 10 bases align to TRBD1. The CDR3 is made up of 16 amino acids. The germline V gene has CDR1 SGHRS and CDR2 YFSETQ. With 5 bases clipped from V and 2 bases from J, the junction kept 9 bases outside the gene matches.

The V and J genes are TRBV3-1 (or the pseudogene TRBV3-2) and TRBJ2-7, with TRBD1 as a possible D gene (6 bases). V lost 4 bases, J lost 5 bases, and 15 bases lay in between. This CDR3 contains 14 residues. The V gene's germline CDR1 is LGHDT and CDR2 YNNKEL (reference sequence). This CDR3 reads CASSRLRQAHEQYF. The CDR3 nucleotides are TGTGCCAGCAGCCGGCTTCGACAGGCCCACGAGCAGTACTTC.

The chain links TRBV7-2 to TRBJ2-5, with 10 bases aligning to TRBD2. CDR3 size: 18 residues. CDR1 and CDR2 from the germline V gene are SGHTA and FQGNSA. V gave up 2 bases and J gave up 5 bases; unmatched junction bases: 14. The CDR3 region has the DNA TGTGCCAGCAGCTTACCAAACCACCTAACTAGCGGGGTGGAGACCCAGTACTTC. Protein: CASSLPNHLTSGVETQYF. Full variable domain (missing parts from reference TRBV7-2 and TRBJ2-5): GAGVSQSPSNKVTEKGKDVELRCDPISGHTALYWYRQSLGQGLEFLIYFQGNSAPDKSGLPSDRFSAERTGGSVSTLTIQRTQQEDSAVYLCASSLPNHLTSGVETQYFGPGTRLLVL.

The chain employs TRBV4-1 and TRBJ1-1, with 9 bases lining up with TRBD1. Unmatched junction bases numbered 10, after V lost 1 base and J lost 1 base. Germline V lookup: CDR1 MGHRA, CDR2 YSYEKL. This CDR3 is built from 18 residues. The CDR3 reads CASSQAILQGAKNTEAFF. Here the CDR3 DNA reads TGCGCCAGCAGCCAAGCGATCCTACAGGGGGCGAAGAACACTGAAGCTTTCTTT.

The J gene is TRBJ2-7, the V gene TRBV23-1; D perhaps matches TRBD1 (6 bases). TRBV23-1 is designated an ORF whose function remains uncertain. Trimming pared 2 bases from V and 5 bases from J, leaving 13 bases between. The CDR3 covers 14 residues. In DNA form, the CDR3 reads TGCGCCAGCAGTCAACAGGACAGTTGGAACGAGCAGTACGTC. This encodes CASSQQDSWNEQYV.

V and J are TRBV5-4 and TRBJ2-7; possible D gene TRBD2, 5 bases. The CDR3 contains 13 residues. V was trimmed by 4 bases and J by 5 bases, leaving 13 bases between them. CDR1 SGHNT and CDR2 YYREEE come from the germline V gene (reference sequence). CDR3 sequence (DNA): TGTGCCAGCAGCGCTACCCCTAGCAACGAGCAGTACGTC. Translation: CASSATPSNEQYV.

The genes are TRBV10-3 and TRBJ2-5; 9 nucleotides match TRBD2. With 2 bases clipped from V and 1 base from J, the junction kept 5 bases outside the gene matches. Germline CDR1 ENHRY, CDR2 SYGVKD. The CDR3 spans 16 residues. CDR3 sequence: CAISEPQRGAQETQYF. For the CDR3, the DNA is TGTGCCATCAGTGAGCCTCAGCGGGGGGCCCAAGAGACCCAGTACTTC.

The chain is built from TRBV11-2 and TRBJ1-1; possibly TRBD1 for D (6 bases). Germline-derived CDR1 and CDR2 are SGHAT and FQNNGV. Trimming stripped 2 bases from V and 3 bases from J, with 10 bases between. This CDR3 comprises 14 residues. Here the CDR3 DNA reads TGTGCCAGCAGCTTAAGAGGGGGAGACACTGAAGCTTTCTTT. It specifies CASSLRGGDTEAFF.

The CDR3 region is CAILQGNYGYTF. Here the CDR3 DNA reads TGTGCCATCTTACAGGGAAACTATGGCTACACCTTC. This chain joins TRBV10-3 and TRBJ1-2; maybe TRBD1 (6 bases). Per the germline V gene, CDR1 is ENHRY and CDR2 is SYGVKD. V gave up 8 bases and J gave up 2 bases, with 9 bases separating them. The CDR3 length is 12 residues.

The chain has TRBV30 and TRBJ1-1; no reliable D call. Germline V gene sequence: CDR1 GTSNPN, CDR2 SVGIG (reference sequence). V dropped 2 bases and J dropped 3 bases, with 13 bases sitting between them. This CDR3 comprises 14 residues. The CDR3 DNA follows: TGTGCCTGGAGTCCACCCCGCCGCGACACTGAAGCTTTCTTT. This gives the protein CAWSPPRRDTEAFF.

In its sample, this clone was seen once. The V and J genes are TRBV7-2 and TRBJ2-5; 12 bases are a match to TRBD2. The V and J ends lost 1 base and 4 bases, in that order; junction bases with no gene match: 4. Per germline, CDR1 SGHTA and CDR2 FQGNSA. The CDR3 loop spans 16 amino acids. CDR3 region: CASSLGLAGGVETQYF. The DNA for the CDR3 is TGTGCCAGCAGCTTAGGTCTAGCGGGGGGGGTAGAGACCCAGTACTTC.

J is TRBJ2-2 and V is TRBV5-4, with a tentative D call TRBD1 (5 bases). CDR3 length: 15 amino acids. Germline lookup yields CDR1 SGHNT and CDR2 YYREEE (reference sequence). Trimming shortened V by 7 bases and J by 0 bases, and 13 bases separated the two germline ends. DNA for the CDR3: TGTGCCAGCCTCTTGGGGCCGACGAACACCGGGGAGCTGTTTTTT. As protein: CASLLGPTNTGELFF.

This chain links TRBV6-2 or TRBV6-3 with TRBJ2-3; TRBD2 matches at 9 bases. There are 14 residues in the CDR3. V dropped 5 bases and J dropped 6; count of bases not matched to a gene: 6. Germline V gene data show CDR1 as MNHEY and CDR2 as SVGEGT. The CDR3 DNA follows: TGTGCCAGCAGTCGAGCGGGGGGAACGGATACGCAGTATTTT. Protein product: CASSRAGGTDTQYF.

The chain couples TRBV27 to TRBJ1-2, with 8 bases aligning to TRBD1. The germline V gene encodes CDR1 MNHEY and CDR2 SMNVEV (reference sequence). The CDR3 extends over 15 amino acids. Trimming at V came to 4 bases and at J to 4 bases, leaving 8 bases not matched to a gene. CDR3 residues: CASSSLQGGGYGYTF. The CDR3 nucleotides are TGTGCCAGCAGTTCGCTACAGGGGGGAGGCTATGGCTACACCTTC.

The V call is TRBV10-2, the J call TRBJ1-4; 10 positions match TRBD1. The CDR3 spans 16 residues. Germline values: CDR1 WSHSY, CDR2 SAAADI. The junction had 9 bases not matched to a gene; V was cut back by 4 bases and J by 7 bases. CDR3 bases: TGCGCCAGCAGTGGGGACAGGGGAGGTAACGGTGAAAAACTGTTTTTT. It codes for CASSGDRGGNGEKLFF.

The V and J genes are TRBV29-1 and TRBJ2-5; D uncertain. Trimming removed 4 bases from V and 3 bases from J, with 9 bases in between. The CDR3 loop spans 12 amino acids. Germline-derived CDR1 and CDR2 are SQVTM and ANQGSEA. The CDR3 protein is CSVGHQEETQYF. The DNA for the CDR3 is TGCAGCGTTGGACACCAAGAAGAGACCCAGTACTTC. The variable domain in full, with the rest retrieved from reference TRBV29-1 and TRBJ2-5, is SAVISQKPSRDICQRGTSLTIQCQVDSQVTMMFWYRQQPGQSLTLIATANQGSEATYESGFVIDKFPISRPNLTFSTLTVSNMSPEDSSIYLCSVGHQEETQYFGPGTRLLVL.